Here is one TCR beta chain with its context. No antigen is known for it. The data originate from a study of cytomegalovirus exposure and HLA in healthy donors. The PCR contained 60 Vbeta and 13 Jbeta primers. Profiling relied on immunoSEQ multiplex PCR, and the TCRdb table lists in-frame clones only, not all of them. The sample includes around 150,000 clones, around 75% seen only once; the top ten take roughly 7.1%. Germline CDR1 is SGHTA and CDR2 is FQGTGA. The CDR3 covers 16 residues. V was clipped by 5 bases and J by 9 bases; unmatched bases: 15. Findings of the study overall: Trimming of TCR beta V- and J-genes showed a link, identified in a later analysis, to a missense DCLRE1C variant. As a later analysis revealed, the rate of TCR association differed by HLA locus, with DRB1 most and HLA-C fewest. In vitro confirmation showed a few CMV-associated chains to be CMV antigen specific.

This chain connects TRBV7-3 to TRBJ2-1; 8 bases line up with TRBD2. This TCR was sampled from a woman in her thirties or forties in good health and CMV-seropositive. Sequenced material: PBMCs. Here the CDR3 reads CASSPTLGGGRGEQFF. The CDR3, as DNA: TGTGCCAGCAGCCCAACCCTGGGCGGGGGGAGGGGTGAGCAGTTCTTC. Full variable domain (outside the CDR3, taken from reference TRBV7-3 and TRBJ2-1): GAGVSQTPSNKVTEKGKYVELRCDPISGHTALYWYRQSLGQGPEFLIYFQGTGAADDSGLPNDRFFAVRPEGSVSTLKIQRTERGDSAVYLCASSPTLGGGRGEQFFGPGTRLTVL.